Listed here are 5 T cell receptor beta chains from one sample, sequenced in a study of blood T cell repertoires in COVID-19. Some clones are missing from TCRdb's copy, which holds only in-frame ones; the method was immunoSEQ multiplex PCR. The sample carries 150,000 or so clones, 80% to 90% recorded once. Sequencing was done on a sample of peripheral blood. Receptor source: a woman in her forties or fifties with COVID-19, enrolled during active disease.

The V gene is TRBV5-1, the J gene TRBJ2-5; TRBD1 aligns across 9 bases. Germline assignment: CDR1 SGHRS and CDR2 YFSETQ. There are 16 residues in the CDR3. After removal of 4 bases from V and 4 bases from J, the junction contained 11 bases not matched to a gene. CDR3 sequence reads: CASSRPVGQGPETQYF. As DNA, the CDR3 is TGCGCCAGCAGCCGCCCCGTGGGACAGGGTCCAGAGACCCAGTACTTC.

As for this clone: The junction and the germline gene differ at one end; a read error may be behind it. The chain links TRBV7-7 to TRBJ1-1; unclear D gene. The CDR3 is 13 amino acids. The germline CDR1 and CDR2 sequences are SSHAT and FNYEAQ (reference sequence). The CDR3 loop is CASSQQVGTEAFF. The CDR3 nucleotides are TGTGCTAGCAGCCAGCAGGTTGGGACTGAAGCTTTCTTT.

This rearrangement joins TRBV4-1 to TRBJ2-1; possible D gene TRBD2, 5 bases. V was cut by 1 base and J by 0 bases, with 16 bases left in between. Germline V gives CDR1 MGHRA, CDR2 YSYEKL. The CDR3 extends over 18 amino acids. The DNA for the CDR3 is TGCGCCAGCAGCCAAGGGTTTCAAGGACTGTCCTCCTACAATGAGCAGTTCTTC. It translates to CASSQGFQGLSSYNEQFF.

To note about this clone: The junction differs from germline at one of its ends, possibly a read error. The CDR3 here is CASTLGTGRDSPLHF. The CDR3 region has the DNA TGTGCCAGCACCTTGGGGACAGGGAGAGATTCACCCCTCCACTTT. This chain uses TRBV5-4 with TRBJ1-6; 9 bases are shared with TRBD1. Germline V gene lookup returns CDR1 SGHNT and CDR2 YYREEE (reference sequence). The CDR3 is 15 amino acids. The whole variable domain, filled in from reference TRBV5-4 and TRBJ1-6, reads ETGVTQSPTHLIKTRGQQVTLRCSSQSGHNTVSWYQQALGQGPQFIFQYYREEENGRGNFPPRFSGLQFPNYSSELNVNALELDDSALYLCASTLGTGRDSPLHFGNGTRLTVT.

The V call is TRBV5-3, the J call TRBJ1-3; D gene unclear. TRBV5-3 is recorded as an ORF, its role being uncertain. This CDR3 comprises 18 residues. Trimming pared 0 bases from V and 3 bases from J, leaving 19 bases between. CDR3 residues: CARSLEGENFLRGNTIYF. The CDR3 DNA reads as TGTGCCAGAAGCTTGGAAGGAGAGAACTTTCTTCGTGGAAACACCATATATTTT.